The clone carrying this T cell receptor (beta chain) was observed a handful of times. Its antigen remains unidentified. These data belong to a study of T cell repertoires in cytomegalovirus infection. Study-wide context: CMV infection plus the matching HLA type was flagged by public TCR beta signatures. Points from the study as a whole: In two of eight donors, the top clonotype was HLA-C-restricted CMV-specific. Cumulative public TCR beta family frequency identified carriers of CMV plus the relevant HLA.

TCRdb itself ran the reads through MiXCR, one entry per CDR3 protein. The sample carries hundreds of thousands of distinct CDR3 sequences, under 20% recorded once. Per the germline V gene, CDR1 is SGDLS and CDR2 is YYNGEE. This CDR3 contains 14 residues. After removal of 4 bases from V and 6 bases from J, the junction contained 7 bases not matched to a gene. This receptor was obtained from a human donor in good health (CMV status not recorded). Some clones in this sample may be carry-over from other donors' samples. The sample consisted of PBMCs. This chain uses TRBV9 with TRBJ1-2; the match to TRBD1 covers 9 bases. The DNA for the CDR3 is TGTGCCAGCAGCACGGGACAGGGCCGGAATGGCTACACCTTC. Its protein is CASSTGQGRNGYTF.